This TCR beta chain originates from a study of T cells after yellow fever vaccination. Study results and limitations: Secondary responses were weaker yet peaked faster, day 5 versus 15.

This clonotype was recorded at least ten times. Its matching antigen is unknown. The CDR3 is 14 residues long. Per the germline V gene, CDR1 is SGHTA and CDR2 is FQGNSA. Trimming at V came to 6 bases and at J to 7 bases, leaving 8 bases not matched to a gene. A single record per CDR3 protein comes from TCRdb applying MiXCR to the 5' RACE reads. The sample consists of 620,000 or so distinct CDR3 sequences, about 12% of them appearing once. This clonotype was obtained from a man aged 30 to 45 who received the YFV17D yellow fever vaccine. This chain connects TRBV7-2 to TRBJ2-2; 7 bases are a match to TRBD2. Material: PBMCs, obtained on the day of the yellow fever booster vaccination. In DNA, the CDR3 is TGTGCCAGCAGATATTTTCGGGAGGTCGGGGAGCTGTTTTTT. This encodes CASRYFREVGELFF.